This TCR beta chain is from a study of T cell repertoires in cytomegalovirus infection. Study-wide findings and caveats: The ex vivo response was dominated by HLA-C-restricted CMV-specific TCR beta clonotypes.

In this sample, this clonotype turned up a few times. What it recognizes is unknown. The germline V and J ends were trimmed by 4 bases and 2 bases, with 12 bases remaining between them. From germline, CDR1 is SEHNR and CDR2 FQNEAQ (reference sequence). The CDR3 is made up of 15 amino acids. MiXCR was run by TCRdb on the reads, yielding one entry per CDR3 protein. Of fewer than 250,000 distinct CDR3 sequences detected, about 20% appear once; the ten largest clones hold approximately 18%. The source is a human donor in good health (CMV status not recorded). Some clones in this sample may be carry-over from other donors' samples. The specimen was CD8+ T cells from PBMCs. The chain joins TRBV7-9 to TRBJ1-3, with D possibly matching TRBD1 (5 bases). CDR3 bases: TGTGCCAGCAGCTCATGGGACGGAACTGGAAACACCATATATTTT. This translates into CASSSWDGTGNTIYF.